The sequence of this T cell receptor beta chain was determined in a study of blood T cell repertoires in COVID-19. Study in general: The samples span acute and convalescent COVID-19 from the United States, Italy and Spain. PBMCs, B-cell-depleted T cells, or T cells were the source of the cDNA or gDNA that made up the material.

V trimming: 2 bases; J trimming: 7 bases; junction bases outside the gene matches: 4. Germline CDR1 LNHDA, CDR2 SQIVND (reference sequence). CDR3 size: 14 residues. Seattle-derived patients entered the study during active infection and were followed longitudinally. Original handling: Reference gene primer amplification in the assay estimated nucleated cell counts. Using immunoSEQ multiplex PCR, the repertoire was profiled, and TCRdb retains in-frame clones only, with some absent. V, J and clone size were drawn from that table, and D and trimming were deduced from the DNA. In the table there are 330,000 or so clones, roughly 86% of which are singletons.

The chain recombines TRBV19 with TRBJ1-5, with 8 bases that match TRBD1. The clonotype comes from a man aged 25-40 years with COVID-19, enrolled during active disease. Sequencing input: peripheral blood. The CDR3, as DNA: TGTGCCAGTAGTATATGGGCAGGGGGCCAGCCCCAGCATTTT. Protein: CASSIWAGGQPQHF.